A selection of T cell receptor beta chains follows, all from one sample in a study of molecular identifiers for immune sequencing clone quantification. TCRdb re-called the PCR reads with MiXCR, one entry per CDR3 protein. The table lists more than 450,000 distinct CDR3 sequences, 20% to 25% of them singletons. Sequenced: naive CD8+ T cells from blood, with Jurkat cell RNA spiked in. Source of these receptors: a human donor in good health. Some libraries in this study had Jurkat cell RNA spiked in. Both conserved end residues are part of each CDR3. D genes are given only for firm matches. The listing skips clone size in some rows; elsewhere it reads once, few, many or a size class.

TGCGCCAGCAGCGTAAGGACAGGCAACTACGAGCAGTACTTC	CASSVRTGNYEQYF	TRBV4-1	TRBD1	TRBJ2-7	many
TGTGCCAGCAGGTCAACAGTCTCTGGGGCCAACGTCCAGACTTTC	CASRSTVSGANVQTF	TRBV7-9	-	TRBJ2-6	-
TGTGCCAGTAGTGCCTTTGACAAAGCCTACGAGCAGTACTTC	CASSAFDKAYEQYF	TRBV19	-	TRBJ2-7	-
TGCGCCAGCAGCCAAGAGATCGGGGGGAAATACGAGCAGTACTTC	CASSQEIGGKYEQYF	TRBV4-3	TRBD2	TRBJ2-7	-
TGTGCCAGCAGTTACTCAGCGGGGGGAACCGGGGAGCTGTTTTTT	CASSYSAGGTGELFF	TRBV6-5	TRBD2	TRBJ2-2	many
TGTGCCAGCAGTTATTTACAGGGGGCGCGAAATGAGCAGTTCTTC	CASSYLQGARNEQFF	TRBV6-5	TRBD1	TRBJ2-1	few
TGTGCCAGCAGCTTGGCTGGACAGGGATCTCAGTACTTC	CASSLAGQGSQYF	TRBV5-4	TRBD1	TRBJ2-7	few
TGCAGTGCTATGGATCCGGACTACATTTACGAGCAGTACTTC	CSAMDPDYIYEQYF	TRBV20-1	-	TRBJ2-7	many
TGTGCCAGCAGTTACTCCGGAACACGACCCTCTTCTGGGGAGCTGTTTTTT	CASSYSGTRPSSGELFF	TRBV6-2/TRBV6-3	-	TRBJ2-2	-
TGTGCCAGCGGGGAAGCGGGGGCCCCCTACGAGCAGTACTTC	CASGEAGAPYEQYF	TRBV7-2	TRBD2	TRBJ2-7	many
TGTGCCAGCAGCTTAGCGACGACTTACTACGAGCAGTACTTC	CASSLATTYYEQYF	TRBV7-2	-	TRBJ2-7	many
TGTGCCAGCAGTTCGAGGGACTTGCCTTGGTACTTC	CASSSRDLPWYF	TRBV28	-	TRBJ2-7	many
TGTGCCTGGAGTGAGGGACAGGGGAGTATGAACACTGAAGCTTTCTTT	CAWSEGQGSMNTEAFF	TRBV30	TRBD1	TRBJ1-1	-
TGCGCCAGCAGACTGACATCCTCTGGGGCCAACGTCCTGACTTTC	CASRLTSSGANVLTF	TRBV4-1	-	TRBJ2-6	many
TGTGCCAGCAGAAACCCCCCGACAGGTGACTACTACGAGCAGTACTTC	CASRNPPTGDYYEQYF	TRBV6-5	-	TRBJ2-7	few
TGTGCCAGCAGCTTAGTGGGCAGGGGCAACTCCTACGAGCAGTACTTC	CASSLVGRGNSYEQYF	TRBV7-9	-	TRBJ2-7	-
TGTGCCAGCAGTTACGAGGGACTGGGCACAGATACGCAGTATTTT	CASSYEGLGTDTQYF	TRBV27	-	TRBJ2-3	-
TGTGCCAGCAGTTACGCGAGGTGGGGTGAGCAGTTCTTC	CASSYARWGEQFF	TRBV6-5	-	TRBJ2-1	many
TGCGCCAGCAGCTTGGAGCAGGCTAATGAAAAACTGTTTTTT	CASSLEQANEKLFF	TRBV5-1	-	TRBJ1-4	-
TGCAGTGCTAGCGCAATGAGGCACTATGGCTACACCTTC	CSASAMRHYGYTF	TRBV20-1	-	TRBJ1-2	many
TGTGCCAGCAGCTTTGGGACAACCACAGATACGCAGCATTTT	CASSFGTTTDTQHF	TRBV5-3	-	TRBJ1-5	-
TGTGCCAGCAGCGATGACTGGGATGAGCAGTTCTTC	CASSDDWDEQFF	TRBV7-2	-	TRBJ2-1	few
TGTGCCAGCAGTCGAAGTGGGGAAGGGACCCAGTACTTC	CASSRSGEGTQYF	TRBV27	-	TRBJ2-5	-
TGTGCCAGCAGCGAAAAGGGGGGAGAGCAGTACTTC	CASSEKGGEQYF	TRBV7-9	-	TRBJ2-7	many